Presented here are 4 T cell receptor beta chains from one specimen sequenced in a study of T-cell memory formation after mild COVID-19. MiXCR, applied by TCRdb to the 5' RACE reads, yields one record per CDR3 protein. The sample gives 550,000 to 600,000 distinct CDR3 sequences, about 20% of which show up once; 7.5% to 9.5% is in the top ten. The source material was PBMCs or a T cell subset sorted from them (not recorded which). The receptors originated from an adult woman who had mild COVID-19 (a few samples of this study predate the infection). Cell type and time point are not known.

The V gene is TRBV9, the J gene TRBJ1-1, with 8 bases that match TRBD1. This CDR3 region has 15 residues. CDR1 and CDR2 (germline): SGDLS, YYNGEE. J was trimmed by 0 bases and V by 3 bases; bases with no gene match: 4. The CDR3 bases are TGTGCCAGCAGCGCCGGGACAGGTCTGAACACTGAAGCTTTCTTT. It specifies CASSAGTGLNTEAFF.

This clonotype was detected only a few times. The chain employs TRBV5-1 and TRBJ2-7, with TRBD2 matching 9 bases. The CDR3 totals 15 residues. V trimming: 0 bases; J trimming: 4 bases; junction bases outside the gene matches: 5. Per the germline V gene, CDR1 is SGHRS and CDR2 is YFSETQ. The DNA for the CDR3 is TGCGCCAGCAGCTTGGGTAGCGGGAGTTTTTACGAGCAGTACTTC. Its protein product is CASSLGSGSFYEQYF. The full variable domain, with the rest looked up from reference TRBV5-1 and TRBJ2-7, is KAGVTQTPRYLIKTRGQQVTLSCSPISGHRSVSWYQQTPGQGLQFLFEYFSETQRNKGNFPGRFSGRQFSNSRSEMNVSTLELGDSALYLCASSLGSGSFYEQYFGPGTRLTVT.

This clonotype was counted a few times. The rearrangement uses TRBV12-3 or TRBV12-4 and TRBJ2-7; D remains unclear. V gave up 10 bases and J gave up 2 bases, with 15 bases separating them. The CDR3 covers 13 residues. The CDR3 protein is CATLGKDTYEQYF. DNA for the CDR3: TGTGCCACTCTTGGCAAGGATACCTACGAGCAGTACTTC.

V gene TRBV2 combines with J gene TRBJ1-6; 8 nucleotides line up with TRBD1. CDR1 is SNHLY, CDR2 FYNNEI, per germline. Trimming took 7 bases from V and 6 from J; bases not matched to a gene: 5. This CDR3 is built from 14 residues. CDR3 nucleotide sequence: TGTGCCAGCACCGCGGACAGGGTTAATTCACCCCTCCACTTT. The encoded protein is CASTADRVNSPLHF.